This entry lists 30 T cell receptor beta chains sequenced from one sample in a study of shared clonotypes between healthy human individuals. Generated by immunoSEQ multiplex PCR, the TCRdb table keeps only in-frame clones and is missing some. The top ten hold approximately 0.4% of the sample, which has about 2.3 million clones, more than 80% seen once. The specimen was naive CD4+ T cells from PBMCs. Documented subset: CD45RA+ positively selected. The source is a man aged 18-30 years in good health. Some clones in this sample may be carry-over from other donors' samples.

This clone has a single count. CDR3 sequence: CATSRDFAGKEQYF. The CDR3 coding sequence is TGTGCCACCAGCAGAGATTTCGCGGGAAAAGAGCAGTACTTC. The rearrangement links TRBV15 to TRBJ2-7; TRBD2 is a possible D gene (6 bases). The CDR3 contains 14 residues. Germline V gene lookup returns CDR1 LNHNV and CDR2 YYDKDF (reference sequence). Between the trimmed V and J ends, which lost 0 bases and 7 bases, there was a span of 13 bases.

V gene TRBV27 combines with J gene TRBJ2-1; maybe TRBD1 (6 bases). Germline loops: CDR1 MNHEY, CDR2 SMNVEV (reference sequence). With 4 bases removed from V and 0 bases from J, the gap between germline ends came to 10 bases. The CDR3 totals 15 residues. CDR3 nucleotides: TGTGCCAGCAGTTCCGGACAGCTCTCCTACAATGAGCAGTTCTTC. Protein: CASSSGQLSYNEQFF.

The chain combines TRBV28 with TRBJ2-2; D may be TRBD2 (6 bases). The CDR3 has 17 residues. The V gene's germline CDR1 is MDHEN and CDR2 SYDVKM. The germline V and J ends were trimmed by 5 bases and 6 bases, with 22 bases remaining between them. This chain's CDR3 is CASSTSGLDARAGELFF. CDR3 sequence (DNA): TGTGCCAGCAGTACAAGCGGGTTGGACGCTAGGGCCGGGGAGCTGTTTTTT. Full variable domain (outside the CDR3, taken from reference TRBV28 and TRBJ2-2): DVKVTQSSRYLVKRTGEKVFLECVQDMDHENMFWYRQDPGLGLRLIYFSYDVKMKEKGDIPEGYSVSREKKERFSLILESASTNQTSMYLCASSTSGLDARAGELFFGEGSRLTVL.

This chain uses TRBV7-8 with TRBJ2-3; D not certain. The CDR3 runs to 13 residues. Germline values: CDR1 SGHVS, CDR2 FQNEAQ. V was cut by 4 bases and J by 1 base, with 6 bases left in between. The CDR3 loop is CASSSRGTDTQYF. The CDR3 DNA reads as TGTGCCAGCAGCTCCCGAGGCACAGATACGCAGTATTTT.

Comment on this clone: This same CDR3 is encoded by further DNA sequences in the sample. The J gene is TRBJ2-3, the V gene TRBV7-3; D is ambiguous. V lost 5 bases, J lost 0 bases, and 3 bases lay in between. The CDR3 covers 12 residues. In germline, CDR1 is SGHTA, CDR2 FQGTGA. Here the CDR3 reads CASSQSTDTQYF. The CDR3 nucleotides read TGTGCCAGCAGCCAGAGCACAGATACGCAGTATTTT.

The chain carries TRBV11-3 and TRBJ2-2; D gene uncertain. This CDR3 has 13 residues. The germline gives CDR1 SGHNT, CDR2 YENEEA. Trimming stripped 5 bases from V and 4 bases from J, with 8 bases between. The CDR3 is CASSPFATGELFF. As DNA, the CDR3 is TGTGCCAGCAGCCCTTTTGCCACCGGGGAGCTGTTTTTT. Filled out from reference TRBV11-3 and TRBJ2-2, the complete variable domain reads EAGVVQSPRYKIIEKKQPVAFWCNPISGHNTLYWYLQNLGQGPELLIRYENEEAVDDSQLPKDRFSAERLKGVDSTLKIQPAELGDSAVYLCASSPFATGELFFGEGSRLTVL.

The CDR3 DNA reads as TGTGCCAGCAGTTTTACAGGAGAACAAGTCAACGAGCAGTACTTC. Its translation is CASSFTGEQVNEQYF. The V call is TRBV11-2, the J call TRBJ2-7, with TRBD1 as a possible D gene (5 bases). The CDR3 covers 15 residues. Germline values: CDR1 SGHAT, CDR2 FQNNGV. V was pared by 6 bases and J by 5 bases, with 20 bases between.

This clone was detected only once. The chain couples TRBV7-9 to TRBJ1-5; 7 bases align to TRBD1. The CDR3 has 14 amino acids. Germline-derived CDR1 and CDR2 are SEHNR and FQNEAQ (reference sequence). After removal of 5 bases from V and 4 bases from J, the junction contained 5 bases not matched to a gene. The CDR3 loop is CASSEQGGNQPQHF. CDR3 in DNA: TGTGCCAGCAGCGAGCAGGGGGGGAATCAGCCCCAGCATTTT.

The J gene is TRBJ1-2, the V gene TRBV2, with a weak D call TRBD1 (6 bases). Germline V gene data show CDR1 as SNHLY and CDR2 as FYNNEI. V shed 3 bases and J shed 4 bases, with 6 bases lying between them. The CDR3 runs 12 residues. CDR3 DNA: TGTGCCAGCAGTGAGACAGGCTATGGCTACACCTTC. It is translated as CASSETGYGYTF.

The rearrangement uses TRBV5-6 and TRBJ2-2; 13 nucleotides align to TRBD2. V was clipped by 5 bases and J by 7 bases; unmatched bases: 5. Germline V gene data show CDR1 as SGHDT and CDR2 as YYEEEE. This CDR3 comprises 15 residues. CDR3 residues: CASRYWTSGSGELFF. For the CDR3, the DNA is TGTGCCAGCAGATACTGGACTAGCGGGAGCGGGGAGCTGTTTTTT.

The rearrangement links TRBV28 to TRBJ2-3, with 9 positions matching TRBD1. CDR1 and CDR2 (germline): MDHEN, SYDVKM. Trimming at V came to 3 bases and at J to 3 bases, leaving 4 bases not matched to a gene. The CDR3 covers 15 residues. CDR3 DNA: TGTGCCAGCAGTTTCGGGACAGGGATAACAGATACGCAGTATTTT. Its protein is CASSFGTGITDTQYF.

This rearrangement joins TRBV5-1 to TRBJ2-3; D ambiguous. The CDR3 runs 11 residues. V was trimmed by 4 bases and J by 4 bases, leaving 4 bases between them. Germline V gene lookup returns CDR1 SGHRS and CDR2 YFSETQ. The CDR3 sequence: CASSVSDTQYF. The DNA for the CDR3 is TGCGCCAGCAGCGTCTCAGATACGCAGTATTTT.

The gene calls are TRBV6-5 and TRBJ2-7; D may be TRBD2 (6 bases). Per germline, CDR1 MNHEY and CDR2 SVGAGI. V was clipped by 9 bases and J by 2 bases, with 11 bases between them. The CDR3 has 12 amino acids. In DNA, the CDR3 is TGTGCCAGTACGGGAGAGGCCTACGAGCAGTACTTC. Protein: CASTGEAYEQYF.

The J gene is TRBJ2-5, the V gene TRBV25-1, with 7 bases that match TRBD2. This CDR3 contains 14 residues. The V and J ends lost 1 base and 5 bases, in that order; junction bases with no gene match: 4. Germline V gives CDR1 MGHDK, CDR2 SYGVNS. The CDR3 nucleotides are TGTGCCAGCAGTGAATGGACTAGTGGGGAGACCCAGTACTTC. It codes for CASSEWTSGETQYF.

This chain connects TRBV5-1 to TRBJ2-5; the match to TRBD2 covers 14 bases. Unmatched junction bases numbered 8, after V lost 4 bases and J lost 6 bases. The germline V gene encodes CDR1 SGHRS and CDR2 YFSETQ. CDR3 length equals 16 residues. In DNA, the CDR3 is TGCGCCAGCAGCGCGCTGGGGACTAGCGGGAGTAAGACCCAGTACTTC. Its translation: CASSALGTSGSKTQYF.

This chain uses TRBV30 with TRBJ1-2; D gene unclear. V shed 0 bases and J shed 4 bases, with 9 bases lying between them. CDR1 and CDR2 (germline): GTSNPN, SVGIG (reference sequence). The CDR3 is 13 amino acids. The CDR3 bases are TGTGCCTGGAGTGTAAACAGTATCTATGGCTACACCTTC. It is translated as CAWSVNSIYGYTF.

This chain joins TRBV7-2 and TRBJ1-1; D gene uncertain. The ends were cut back, 2 bases at V and 4 bases at J, with 11 bases in the middle. Germline V gene data show CDR1 as SGHTA and CDR2 as FQGNSA. The CDR3 runs 14 residues. The CDR3 DNA is TGTGCCAGCAGCTTATGGGAAGGCATCACTGAAGCTTTCTTT. As protein: CASSLWEGITEAFF. Looking up the rest from reference TRBV7-2 and TRBJ1-1 gives the full variable domain: GAGVSQSPSNKVTEKGKDVELRCDPISGHTALYWYRQSLGQGLEFLIYFQGNSAPDKSGLPSDRFSAERTGGSVSTLTIQRTQQEDSAVYLCASSLWEGITEAFFGQGTRLTVV.

This chain uses TRBV7-8 with TRBJ2-2; D is unclear. V was shortened by 1 base and J by 8 bases, with 14 bases between the two germline ends. The germline V gene has CDR1 SGHVS and CDR2 FQNEAQ. The CDR3 consists of 15 residues. The CDR3 region is CASSLGTLTAGELFF. CDR3 bases: TGTGCCAGCAGCTTAGGAACCCTGACGGCGGGGGAGCTGTTTTTT.

In the case of this clone: Other nucleotide sequences from this sample produce the same CDR3. The V gene is TRBV5-1, the J gene TRBJ2-2, with D unclear. V lost 1 base and J lost 0, with 7 bases in between. This CDR3 has 15 residues. CDR1 is SGHRS and CDR2 is YFSETQ in the germline V gene. DNA of the CDR3: TGCGCCAGCAGCTTGTCTGGAACGAACACCGGGGAGCTGTTTTTT. Its translation: CASSLSGTNTGELFF.

The rearrangement uses TRBV10-3 and TRBJ1-3; 7 bases line up with TRBD1. Germline V gene data show CDR1 as ENHRY and CDR2 as SYGVKD. This CDR3 spans 17 amino acids. V shed 6 bases and J 5 bases; nucleotides not matched to a gene: 16. The CDR3 bases are TGTGCCATCAGATTAAACAGGGGATCTAGTGGTAGAAACACCATATATTTT. The encoded protein is CAIRLNRGSSGRNTIYF.

The chain employs TRBV9 and TRBJ2-1; tentatively, D is TRBD1 (7 bases). This CDR3 has 15 amino acids. CDR1 and CDR2 from the germline V gene are SGDLS and YYNGEE. The V end lost 0 bases, the J end lost 6 bases, and 13 bases lay between the germline ends. CDR3 protein: CASSVVAGGSNEQFF. Here the CDR3 DNA reads TGTGCCAGCAGCGTAGTGGCAGGGGGGAGCAATGAGCAGTTCTTC.

As to this clone: The sample carries other DNA sequences with the same CDR3. The J gene is TRBJ1-2, the V gene TRBV18; D is unresolved. Trimming stripped 3 bases from V and 5 bases from J, with 10 bases between. Germline lookup yields CDR1 KGHSH and CDR2 LQKENI. There are 13 residues in the CDR3. CDR3 in DNA: TGTGCCAGCTCACCGGGAGGAGATTATGGCTACACCTTC. Its protein is CASSPGGDYGYTF.

The rearrangement links TRBV18 to TRBJ2-5, with D unclear. Trimming removed 3 bases from V and 4 bases from J, with 12 bases in between. CDR1 KGHSH and CDR2 LQKENI come from the germline V gene. The CDR3 covers 14 residues. The DNA of the CDR3 is TGTGCCAGCTCACCGACGTTTCTAGGAGAGACCCAGTACTTC. Residues: CASSPTFLGETQYF.

The chain couples TRBV5-1 to TRBJ2-2; D unresolved. The CDR3 runs 13 residues. Trimming removed 0 bases at V and 3 bases at J, with 3 bases between. The germline V gene encodes CDR1 SGHRS and CDR2 YFSETQ. The CDR3 bases are TGCGCCAGCAGCTTGGTTGACACCGGGGAGCTGTTTTTT. Protein sequence: CASSLVDTGELFF.

The gene calls are TRBV18 and TRBJ1-1, with 10 bases identical to TRBD1. V trimming: 3 bases; J trimming: 4 bases; junction bases outside the gene matches: 5. This CDR3 has 15 residues. Germline V gene data show CDR1 as KGHSH and CDR2 as LQKENI. The CDR3 nucleotides are TGTGCCAGCTCACCCCAGGGACAGGGGACCACTGAAGCTTTCTTT. Amino acids: CASSPQGQGTTEAFF.

The V call is TRBV28, the J call TRBJ2-7; D uncertain. This CDR3 is 12 amino acids long. V was clipped by 2 bases and J by 6 bases, with 8 bases between them. In germline, CDR1 is MDHEN, CDR2 SYDVKM. CDR3 in DNA: TGTGCCAGCAGTTTAGGCCCCGGCGAGCAGTACTTC. Amino acids: CASSLGPGEQYF. The variable domain in full, completed from reference TRBV28 and TRBJ2-7, reads DVKVTQSSRYLVKRTGEKVFLECVQDMDHENMFWYRQDPGLGLRLIYFSYDVKMKEKGDIPEGYSVSREKKERFSLILESASTNQTSMYLCASSLGPGEQYFGPGTRLTVT.

This rearrangement joins TRBV28 to TRBJ1-5; D is undetermined. V lost 5 bases to trimming and J lost 4 bases, with 9 bases between them. Germline V gene lookup returns CDR1 MDHEN and CDR2 SYDVKM. This CDR3 is 13 amino acids long. The CDR3 coding sequence is TGTGCCAGCAGTATGGACCGAAATCAGCCCCAGCATTTT. Translated: CASSMDRNQPQHF.

The genes are TRBV9 and TRBJ2-3; a possible D gene is TRBD1 (6 bases). The germline V gene has CDR1 SGDLS and CDR2 YYNGEE. Trimming cost V 4 bases and J 3 bases, with 15 bases left between them. The CDR3 spans 15 residues. CDR3 protein: CASSPGTIYTDTQYF. For the CDR3, the DNA is TGTGCCAGCAGCCCCGGGACAATCTATACAGATACGCAGTATTTT.

The V gene is TRBV5-5, the J gene TRBJ2-1; the D gene is possibly TRBD2 (6 bases). The CDR3 is made up of 18 amino acids. The V gene lost 4 bases and the J gene lost 0 bases, with 20 bases spanning the gap. In germline, CDR1 is SGHKS, CDR2 YYEKEE (reference sequence). The CDR3 sequence is CASSRGDSFGSSYNEQFF. For the CDR3, the DNA is TGTGCCAGCAGCCGCGGTGACAGCTTCGGGAGCTCCTACAATGAGCAGTTCTTC.

The V and J genes are TRBV6-5 and TRBJ2-2; D not resolved. V shed 0 bases and J shed 8 bases, with 16 bases lying between them. The V gene's germline CDR1 is MNHEY and CDR2 SVGAGI. The CDR3 loop spans 16 amino acids. The CDR3 here is CASSYSTGIPLGELFF. The CDR3 DNA sequence: TGTGCCAGCAGTTACTCTACTGGGATTCCCTTAGGGGAGCTGTTTTTT.